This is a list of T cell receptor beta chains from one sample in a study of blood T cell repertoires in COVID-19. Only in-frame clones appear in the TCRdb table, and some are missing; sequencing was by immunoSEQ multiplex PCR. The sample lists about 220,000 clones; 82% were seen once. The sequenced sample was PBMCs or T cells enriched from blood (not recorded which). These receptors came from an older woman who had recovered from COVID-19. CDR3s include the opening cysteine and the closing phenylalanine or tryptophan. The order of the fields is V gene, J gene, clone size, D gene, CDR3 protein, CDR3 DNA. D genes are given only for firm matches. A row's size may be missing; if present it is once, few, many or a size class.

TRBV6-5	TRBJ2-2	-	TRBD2	CASSYLAGRSGELFF	TGTGCCAGCAGTTACCTAGCGGGGCGGTCCGGGGAGCTGTTTTTT
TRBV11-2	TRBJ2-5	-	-	CASSPNQETQYF	TGTGCCAGCAGCCCCAACCAAGAGACCCAGTACTTC
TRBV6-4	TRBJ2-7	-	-	CASSGGMSGEQYF	TGTGCCAGCAGTGGCGGGATGAGTGGGGAGCAGTACTTC
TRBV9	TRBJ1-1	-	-	CASSVVGARAFF	TGTGCCAGCAGCGTAGTGGGGGCGAGGGCTTTCTTT
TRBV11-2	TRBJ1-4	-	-	CASSLSLTNEKLFF	TGTGCCAGCAGCTTAAGCCTTACTAATGAAAAACTGTTTTTT
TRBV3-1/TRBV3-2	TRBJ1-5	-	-	CASSRGTSTSNQPQHF	TGTGCCAGCAGCCGAGGGACTTCGACTAGCAATCAGCCCCAGCATTTT
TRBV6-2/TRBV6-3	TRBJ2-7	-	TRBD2	CASSFLALAGGDSYEQYF	TGTGCCAGCAGTTTTCTCGCACTAGCGGGGGGGGACTCCTACGAGCAGTACTTC
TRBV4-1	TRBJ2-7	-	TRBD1	CASSRFGTDTYEQYF	TGCGCCAGCAGCCGGTTCGGGACAGACACCTACGAGCAGTACTTC
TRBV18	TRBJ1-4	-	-	CASSDDRSATNEKLFF	TGTGCCAGCTCAGACGACAGAAGTGCAACTAATGAAAAACTGTTTTTT
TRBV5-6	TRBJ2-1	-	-	CASSVTGNFYNEQFF	TGTGCCAGCAGCGTAACAGGAAACTTCTACAATGAGCAGTTCTTC
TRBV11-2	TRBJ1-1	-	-	CASSLFIGEVNTEAFF	TGTGCCAGCAGCTTGTTCATAGGGGAGGTGAACACTGAAGCTTTCTTT
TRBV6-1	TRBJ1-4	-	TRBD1	CASRQGAEKLFF	TGTGCCAGCAGACAGGGGGCCGAAAAACTGTTTTTT
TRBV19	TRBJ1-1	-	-	CASSIGQNTEAFF	TGTGCCAGTAGTATAGGACAAAACACTGAAGCTTTCTTT
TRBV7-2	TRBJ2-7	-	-	CASSLVVLSEQYF	TGTGCCAGCAGCTTAGTTGTATTGAGCGAGCAGTACTTC
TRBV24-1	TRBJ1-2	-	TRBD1	CATSDPTGVGYTF	TGTGCCACCAGTGATCCGACAGGGGTTGGCTACACCTTC
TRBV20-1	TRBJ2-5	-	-	CSAREQETQYF	TGCAGTGCTAGGGAGCAAGAGACCCAGTACTTC
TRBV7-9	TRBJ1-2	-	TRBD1	CASSSPEGQNYGYTF	TGTGCCAGCAGCTCCCCCGAGGGACAGAACTATGGCTACACCTTC
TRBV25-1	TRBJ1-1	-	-	CASSAGRESTEAFF	TGTGCCAGCAGTGCTGGTAGGGAGAGCACTGAAGCTTTCTTT
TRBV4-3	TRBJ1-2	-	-	CASSQDLEDNYGYTF	TGCGCCAGCAGCCAAGATCTGGAGGATAACTATGGCTACACCTTC
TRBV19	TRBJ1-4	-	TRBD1	CASSAARDSGDEKLFF	TGTGCCAGTAGTGCAGCCCGGGACAGCGGCGATGAAAAACTGTTTTTT
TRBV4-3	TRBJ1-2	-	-	CASSPRQAGYGYTF	TGCGCCAGCAGCCCACGACAGGCGGGCTATGGCTACACCTTC
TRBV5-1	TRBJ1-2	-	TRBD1	CASSLAGDRVENGYTF	TGCGCCAGCAGCTTGGCCGGGGACAGGGTGGAGAATGGCTACACCTTC
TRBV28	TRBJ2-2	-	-	CASQATGDTGELFF	TGTGCCAGCCAGGCCACGGGAGACACCGGGGAGCTGTTTTTT
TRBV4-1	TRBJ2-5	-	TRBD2	CASSIGLAASGETQYF	TGCGCCAGCAGCATCGGACTAGCGGCATCTGGGGAGACCCAGTACTTC
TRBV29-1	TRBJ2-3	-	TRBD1	CSVEVDRGFPDTQYF	TGCAGCGTTGAGGTGGACAGGGGTTTTCCAGATACGCAGTATTTT
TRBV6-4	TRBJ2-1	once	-	CASSDSIRENEQFF	TGTGCCAGCAGTGACTCGATACGCGAAAATGAGCAGTTCTTC
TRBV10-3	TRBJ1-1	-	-	CAIRREGNTEAFF	TGTGCCATCAGACGGGAAGGTAACACTGAAGCTTTCTTT
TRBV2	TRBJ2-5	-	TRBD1	CASSQSRQGGETQYF	TGTGCCAGCAGTCAATCTAGACAGGGCGGAGAGACCCAGTACTTC
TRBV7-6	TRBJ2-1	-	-	CASSLEQVWQRWNEQFF	TGTGCCAGCAGCTTAGAGCAAGTATGGCAGCGTTGGAATGAGCAGTTCTTC
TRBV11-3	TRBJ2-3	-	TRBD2	CASSLGLAGSTDTQYF	TGTGCCAGCAGCTTAGGACTAGCGGGATCCACAGATACGCAGTATTTT
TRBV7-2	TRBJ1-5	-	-	CASSLVWGGNQPQHF	TGTGCCAGCAGCTTAGTCTGGGGGGGGAATCAGCCCCAGCATTTT
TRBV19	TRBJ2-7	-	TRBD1	CASSTEQGGLPYEQYF	TGTGCCAGTAGTACTGAACAGGGGGGCTTACCCTACGAGCAGTACTTC